Listed below are T cell receptor beta chains from one sample, sequenced in a study of CD8+ T cells in alopecia areata. Sequencing used immunoSEQ multiplex PCR; TCRdb keeps in-frame clones, though not all of them. The sample comprises about 12,000 clones, roughly 56% of which are singletons, and 10% to 15% rests with the top ten. Material: skin. These receptors were collected from a human donor with alopecia areata. The CDR3 runs from the conserved cysteine through the conserved F or W. Each record gives: V gene, J gene, CDR3 protein.

TRBV28	TRBJ2-3	CASRRWWQGTDTQYF
TRBV30	TRBJ1-2	CAWSTGPRGYTF
TRBV5-6	TRBJ2-3	CASSRDLTQYF
TRBV7-2	TRBJ1-5	CASSLNPPGANQPQHF
TRBV10-2	TRBJ2-4	CARVGKTLAKNIQYF
TRBV5-5	TRBJ2-1	CASTEGLAGLSEQFF
TRBV11-2	TRBJ1-3	CASSQDFSGNTIYF
TRBV18	TRBJ2-3	CASSKGTNTDTQYF
TRBV6-6	TRBJ2-3	CASSYVSGASTDTQYF
TRBV6-5	TRBJ2-1	CASRRGQDEQFF
TRBV10-3	TRBJ1-1	CAISESRGGNTEAFF
TRBV9	TRBJ2-2	CASSHYPPGQGYTGELFF
TRBV11-2	TRBJ2-7	CASTLAGGPGEQYF
TRBV5-1	TRBJ2-3	CASRGQGIVDTQYF
TRBV5-1	TRBJ2-5	CASSLGSGTGGQETQYF
TRBV19	TRBJ2-7	CASSTKGQGAYEQYF
TRBV5-1	TRBJ2-1	CASSLALGANEQFF
TRBV5-1	TRBJ2-3	CASSLRGTGAITDTQYF
TRBV7-8	TRBJ2-2	CASSLVVTVNTGELFF
TRBV4-1	TRBJ2-1	CASSQGTSGGPYSYNEQFF
TRBV29-1	TRBJ2-7	CSVVFGGYDEQYF
TRBV14	TRBJ2-5	CASSHHTYQETQYF
TRBV6-1	TRBJ1-1	CASSTAGTKNTEAFF
TRBV19	TRBJ2-5	CASSSTSGVQETQYF
TRBV2	TRBJ1-2	CASSDRGPFGYTF
TRBV4-3	TRBJ2-5	CASSQAEGVTQYF
TRBV18	TRBJ2-1	CASSPVSGTHNEQFF
TRBV7-2	TRBJ2-3	CASSRTSGRPTDTQYF
TRBV27	TRBJ2-1	CASISSGSKIRYNEQFF
TRBV2	TRBJ2-3	CASSEGTGFSTDTQYF
TRBV7-4	TRBJ2-5	CASSLFGSREETQYF
TRBV6-6	TRBJ1-2	CASSYSTSNYGYTF
TRBV15	TRBJ2-1	CATSRGRLAGEQFF
TRBV25-1	TRBJ2-1	CASSAQGYNEQFF
TRBV5-6	TRBJ2-3	CASSFSDDTQYF
TRBV29-1	TRBJ2-5	CSVVDRGSGETQYF
TRBV27	TRBJ2-5	CASSRGETQYF
TRBV6-1	TRBJ1-2	CASILLGRANYGYTF
TRBV30	TRBJ1-1	CAWSVGLWQGGTEAFF
TRBV7-8	TRBJ2-1	CASSPTGSRNEQFF
TRBV4-3	TRBJ2-3	CASSQQGTDTQYF
TRBV28	TRBJ2-1	CASSLAAGGPLEAYNEQFF
TRBV30	TRBJ2-3	CAWSVDFGTDTQYF
TRBV6-5	TRBJ2-3	CASSYSGRVRDTQYF
TRBV7-9	-	CASSPTGKFYEQYF
TRBV21-1	TRBJ1-2	CASSQQGDYGYTF
TRBV27	TRBJ2-5	CASSLWKEETQYF
TRBV7-7	TRBJ2-1	CASSLGLVGEQFF
TRBV9	TRBJ2-3	CASSASGISTDTQYF
TRBV28	TRBJ2-5	CASSGVGETQYF
TRBV5-1	TRBJ2-3	CASRAAGTSGGAVTDTQYF
TRBV5-1	TRBJ2-1	CASEVSGTVSYNEQFF
TRBV5-1	TRBJ2-1	CASSLRAGYNEQFF
TRBV5-1	TRBJ2-5	CASSDWTSGTSETQYF
TRBV5-4	TRBJ1-6	CASSPYDQGYSPLHF
TRBV28	TRBJ1-2	CASSQSFRVTNYGYTF
TRBV11-2	TRBJ2-2	CASSSYRGRAAGELFF
TRBV9	TRBJ2-3	CASSARPAGDTQYF
TRBV19	TRBJ2-2	CASSIRDPGELFF